The present T cell receptor (beta chain) was sequenced within a study of spatial heterogeneity in lung cancer (dated by TCRdb to between 2018 and 2020). For the wider study: Beta-chain transcripts were consistently detected in greater numbers than alpha-chain transcripts, which likely reflects a higher abundance of beta-chain transcripts. In the raw uncorrected reads, each unique combination of TCR and UMI appeared on average more than ten times. Nonsynonymous mutation counts, determined by whole-exome sequencing of tumor tissue, were related to TCR repertoire features. TCR alpha and beta repertoires were quantitatively compared across multiple tumor regions, matched nontumor lung and blood in non-small cell lung cancer. At surgery, both alpha and beta chains were TCR-sequenced in about 200 tumor regions, approximately 64 matched nontumor lung samples and 56 PBMC samples.

Libraries were constructed by 5' RACE. The sample was run on a NextSeq 500. The TCR library protocol attached a unique molecular identifier to each TCR cDNA molecule to allow correction of PCR and sequencing errors. In the paper's pipeline: TCR identification, UMI-based error correction and CDR3 extraction were all carried out with Decombinator tools. TCRs above a frequency of 2 per 1,000, corresponding to the top 1% of the tumor frequency distribution, were defined as expanded. Renyi diversity was computed with the R vegan package after each repertoire had been subsampled 100 times to 5,000 TCRs. CDR3 similarity networks were constructed using string-kernel similarity of amino acid triplets, with links drawn between CDR3s whose pairwise similarity was above 0.82. The raw public reads went through TCRdb reprocessing: fastp at Q25, MiXCR clone calling, in-frame beta chains kept. All rows with the same CDR3 protein become a single entry with the most common DNA and genes. It is TCRdb's table, rather than the study itself, that gives the V and J calls and clone size. In this sample the table shows 9,500 to 15,000 distinct CDR3 sequences, roughly 6.2% of which occur a single time. The ten largest clones take up 10% of the sample.

In light of the paper, this sample's time point label describes: sample taken at primary tumor resection. Without any cell sorting, TCR sequencing was performed on whole RNA extracted either from tumor and nontumor lung tissue or from cryopreserved PBMC samples. The donors were fewer than 90 patients from the lung TRACERx cohort who had early-stage, untreated non-small cell lung cancer. A patient was chosen for TCR sequencing only when enough RNA was available from at least two tumor regions. A lung pathologist reviewed the tumor and adjacent nontumor lung specimens before the specimens were selected. Comments on this clonotype: Its antigen is not yet known. No base qualities exist here, and no much larger clone lies one base off it.

Overall study results and their limits: Additional single-cell paired TCR alpha and beta sequencing was considered necessary to confirm, at a functional level, the hypothesis that regional TCRs recognize regional mutations.

Here the sequenced sample was normal lung tissue next to the tumor, taken at surgery. This sequence was found in a male donor with early-stage non-small cell lung cancer.

The DNA reads TGTGCCAGCACCGAAAGTGGGAGAAACTATGGCTACACCTTC. This codes for CASTESGRNYGYTF. The receptor chain draws on TRBV6-5 and TRBJ1-2, with no reliable assignment of the D segment. The CDR3, from cysteine to phenylalanine, totals 14 residues. CDR3 DNA only is kept here, 42 bases in frame from base 1. Trimming at the junction amounts to 7 bases on V and 2 bases on J, and the germline ends lie 14 bases apart. The germline V gene yields MNHEY for CDR1 and SVGAGI for CDR2.